The 20 T cell receptor beta chains given below trace back to one sample, sequenced in a study of blood T cells in healthy people across ages. With a J-beta primer mix and a sample-barcoded 5' primer, a second PCR ran roughly 6 to 11 cycles. A single record per CDR3 protein comes from TCRdb applying MiXCR to the 5' RACE reads. The profile shows approximately 900,000 distinct CDR3 sequences, roughly 29% of them singletons. The sample was also linked to a second study, of T cells of mothers and their children.

The sequenced sample was blood. These TCRs come from a woman in her thirties or forties in good health.

This clonotype was seen many times. The rearrangement uses TRBV5-5 and TRBJ2-1, with no clear D. The CDR3 sequence is 13 residues long. The V gene's germline CDR1 is SGHKS and CDR2 YYEKEE (reference sequence). Trimming removed 4 bases from V and 10 bases from J, with 15 bases in between. This chain's CDR3 is CASSPDPTAEQFF. The CDR3 DNA reads as TGTGCCAGCAGCCCGGACCCAACCGCGGAGCAGTTCTTC.

The chain combines TRBV6-6 with TRBJ1-2; 8 nucleotides align to TRBD1. CDR1 is MNHNY and CDR2 is SVGAGI in the germline V gene (reference sequence). Trimming removed 6 bases from V and 3 bases from J; junction bases left unmatched: 6. The CDR3 is 14 residues long. CDR3 in amino acids: CASRYHRGDYGYTF. Written as DNA, the CDR3 is TGTGCCAGCAGGTATCACAGGGGGGACTATGGCTACACCTTC.

Worth noting for this clonotype: Compared with germline, one end of the junction differs, possibly owing to a read error. V usage is TRBV27 and J usage is TRBJ1-2; D is uncertain. Germline V lookup: CDR1 MNHEY, CDR2 SMNVEV (reference sequence). This CDR3 spans 16 amino acids. CDR3 loop: CAGSLRRGRANYGYTF. The CDR3 DNA reads TGTGCCGGCAGCCTCAGACGGGGTAGGGCTAACTATGGCTACACCTTC.

This clonotype was recorded at least ten times. This chain joins TRBV6-5 and TRBJ2-1; a weak D match, TRBD2 (7 bases). This CDR3 has 14 amino acids. Germline V lookup: CDR1 MNHEY, CDR2 SVGAGI. V gave up 8 bases and J gave up 1 base, with 12 bases separating them. The CDR3 nucleotides read TGTGCCAGCCAAGGGGGGGGATCCTACAATGAGCAGTTCTTC. Protein sequence: CASQGGGSYNEQFF.

The chain joins TRBV6-2 or TRBV6-3 to TRBJ1-1; D perhaps matches TRBD1 (5 bases). V was pared by 7 bases and J by 0 bases, with 15 bases between. The CDR3 totals 15 residues. Germline V lookup: CDR1 MNHEY, CDR2 SVGEGT. CDR3 protein: CASNQPTTVNTEAFF. The CDR3 DNA sequence: TGTGCCAGCAATCAACCGACGACAGTGAACACTGAAGCTTTCTTT.

The V call is TRBV3-1, the J call TRBJ2-2; 7 nucleotides agree with TRBD2. The length of the CDR3 is 14 residues. Trimming at V came to 7 bases and at J to 2 bases, leaving 4 bases not matched to a gene. Germline CDR1 and CDR2: LGHDT and YNNKEL (reference sequence). The CDR3 spells CASMGGGNTGELFF. In DNA form, the CDR3 reads TGTGCCAGCATGGGGGGGGGTAACACCGGGGAGCTGTTTTTT. The variable domain in full, completed from reference TRBV3-1 and TRBJ2-2, reads DTAVSQTPKYLVTQMGNDKSIKCEQNLGHDTMYWYKQDSKKFLKIMFSYNNKELIINETVPNRFSPKSPDKAHLNLHINSLELGDSAVYFCASMGGGNTGELFFGEGSRLTVL.

The chain recombines TRBV5-1 with TRBJ2-7, with D perhaps TRBD1 (6 bases). The CDR3 runs 15 residues. Trimming removed 0 bases at V and 4 bases at J, with 14 bases between. Germline CDR1 SGHRS, CDR2 YFSETQ. The CDR3 coding sequence is TGCGCCAGCAGCTTGGGCGCAGGGGTTACGTACGAGCAGTACTTC. Amino acids: CASSLGAGVTYEQYF.

This clonotype showed up just a few times. The rearrangement joins TRBV2 to TRBJ2-5; D perhaps matches TRBD2 (5 bases). The V and J ends lost 7 bases and 11 bases respectively, with 23 bases between them. Germline V CDR1 and CDR2: SNHLY, FYNNEI. The CDR3 sequence is 14 residues long. DNA for the CDR3: TGTGCCAGCAAGTCCGGACTGTCAATCTATGAGCAGTACTTC. This codes for CASKSGLSIYEQYF.

The V and J genes are TRBV12-3 or TRBV12-4 and TRBJ1-1; TRBD1 is a possible D gene (5 bases). The germline V and J ends were trimmed by 7 bases and 0 bases, with 21 bases remaining between them. The CDR3 covers 17 residues. The CDR3 loop is CASKGGEAGGMNTEAFF. CDR3 DNA: TGTGCCAGCAAAGGAGGGGAAGCGGGGGGTATGAACACTGAAGCTTTCTTT.

This clonotype came up many times. The CDR3 here is CASSANELAGGEQYF. The CDR3 nucleotides read TGTGCCAGCAGCGCCAATGAACTAGCGGGGGGCGAGCAGTACTTC. The chain joins TRBV9 to TRBJ2-7; 12 bases align to TRBD2. Germline V lookup: CDR1 SGDLS, CDR2 YYNGEE. The CDR3 is 15 amino acids. J was trimmed by 6 bases and V by 3 bases; bases with no gene match: 7.

This chain links TRBV7-2 with TRBJ2-2, with 7 bases identical to TRBD2. V trimming: 1 base; J trimming: 4 bases; junction bases outside the gene matches: 9. Germline lookup yields CDR1 SGHTA and CDR2 FQGNSA. This CDR3 comprises 17 residues. CDR3 nucleotide sequence: TGTGCCAGCAGCTTAGGTGTAGCGGGTGCCCCCACCGGGGAGCTGTTTTTT. Its protein is CASSLGVAGAPTGELFF.

The J gene is TRBJ1-1, the V gene TRBV7-2; unclear D gene. The CDR3 covers 17 residues. The germline V gene encodes CDR1 SGHTA and CDR2 FQGNSA. The V gene lost 7 bases and the J gene lost 0 bases, with 21 bases spanning the gap. DNA for the CDR3: TGTGCCAGCACCCTTATATTCGACTCAAACATGAACACTGAAGCTTTCTTT. This sequence encodes CASTLIFDSNMNTEAFF.

The chain links TRBV15 to TRBJ2-7; 7 positions match TRBD2. J gave up 3 bases and V 0 bases, and 2 bases lay outside the gene matches. The CDR3 is made up of 14 amino acids. Per the germline V gene, CDR1 is LNHNV and CDR2 is YYDKDF (reference sequence). The CDR3 nucleotides read TGTGCCACCAGCAGAGATACGGGAGGCTACGAGCAGTACTTC. As protein: CATSRDTGGYEQYF. Full variable domain (outside the CDR3, taken from reference TRBV15 and TRBJ2-7): DAMVIQNPRYQVTQFGKPVTLSCSQTLNHNVMYWYQQKSSQAPKLLFHYYDKDFNNEADTPDNFQSRRPNTSFCFLDIRSPGLGDTAMYLCATSRDTGGYEQYFGPGTRLTVT.

A remark on this clonotype: A read error is possible here, since a much larger clone lies one base away. The V gene is TRBV2, the J gene TRBJ2-1, with a tentative D call TRBD1 (6 bases). CDR3 length: 15 amino acids. The V and J ends lost 4 bases and 7 bases respectively, with 17 bases between them. CDR1 and CDR2 from the germline V gene are SNHLY and FYNNEI. This CDR3 is CASSVIMGRGNEQFF. The CDR3 DNA follows: TGTGCCAGCAGTGTGATCATGGGCAGGGGTAATGAGCAGTTCTTC.

The genes are TRBV3-1 and TRBJ1-1; perhaps TRBD1 as D (6 bases). In germline, CDR1 is LGHDT, CDR2 YNNKEL (reference sequence). This CDR3 is 15 amino acids long. Trimming pared 1 base from V and 6 bases from J, leaving 15 bases between. In nucleotides, the CDR3 is TGTGCCAGCAGCCAAGGGATTAGGGGGATGTCTGAAGCTTTCTTT. It is translated as CASSQGIRGMSEAFF.

This clonotype was observed a few times. The chain recombines TRBV7-2 with TRBJ1-5, with TRBD1 as a possible D gene (6 bases). Deletions cut 1 base from V and 7 bases from J, with 20 bases between. The germline gives CDR1 SGHTA, CDR2 FQGNSA. There are 17 residues in the CDR3. The chain's CDR3 is CASSLVATWGARQPQHF. The CDR3 coding sequence is TGTGCCAGCAGCTTAGTAGCTACTTGGGGGGCGAGGCAGCCCCAGCATTTT.

The table lists this clonotype with many counts. The rearrangement joins TRBV7-2 to TRBJ2-3; D is undetermined. This CDR3 comprises 12 residues. V dropped 4 bases and J dropped 3 bases, with 5 bases sitting between them. Germline CDR1 and CDR2: SGHTA and FQGNSA. The CDR3 coding sequence is TGTGCCAGCAGCTCCACAACAGATACGCAGTATTTT. This codes for CASSSTTDTQYF.

This chain connects TRBV7-3 to TRBJ1-2; 9 bases line up with TRBD1. The germline V gene encodes CDR1 SGHTA and CDR2 FQGTGA. The CDR3 loop spans 16 amino acids. V was pared by 5 bases and J by 4 bases, with 11 bases of the junction left unmatched. The CDR3 sequence: CASSPTSGTGSYGYTF. For the CDR3, the DNA is TGTGCCAGCAGCCCAACATCCGGGACAGGGAGCTATGGCTACACCTTC.

This clonotype was detected many times. V is TRBV29-1 and J is TRBJ2-7; possibly TRBD2 for D (7 bases). The germline V and J ends were trimmed by 4 bases and 3 bases, with 16 bases remaining between them. The length of the CDR3 is 14 residues. Looked up from germline, CDR1 is SQVTM and CDR2 is ANQGSEA. CDR3 sequence reads: CSVGGGGHVYEQYF. The CDR3 nucleotides are TGCAGCGTTGGTGGGGGGGGGCACGTCTACGAGCAGTACTTC.

Remarks on this clonotype: The junction departs from the called germline gene at one end, perhaps through a read error. The chain recombines TRBV12-3 or TRBV12-4 with TRBJ1-2; a weak D match, TRBD1 (5 bases). CDR3 length: 13 residues. CDR3 sequence (DNA): TGTGCCAGCAGTTTAGCCGGGGCCGGCGGCTACGCCTTC. It codes for CASSLAGAGGYAF.